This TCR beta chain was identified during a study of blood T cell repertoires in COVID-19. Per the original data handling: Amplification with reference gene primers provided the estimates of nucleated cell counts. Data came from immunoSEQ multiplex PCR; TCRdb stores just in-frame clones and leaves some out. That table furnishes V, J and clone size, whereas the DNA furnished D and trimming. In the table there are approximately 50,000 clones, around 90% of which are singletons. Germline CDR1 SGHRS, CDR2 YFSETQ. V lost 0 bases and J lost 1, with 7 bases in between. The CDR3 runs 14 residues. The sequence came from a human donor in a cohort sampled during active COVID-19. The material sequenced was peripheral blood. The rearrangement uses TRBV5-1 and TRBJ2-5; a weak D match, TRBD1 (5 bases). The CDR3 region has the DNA TGCGCCAGCAGCTTGGTAGGGGTCCAAGAGACCCAGTACTTC. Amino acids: CASSLVGVQETQYF.